This T cell receptor (beta chain) was found in a study of T-cell memory formation after mild COVID-19. This CDR3 has 14 residues. Trimming removed 5 bases from V and 3 bases from J, with 12 bases in between. TCRdb fed the 5' RACE reads into MiXCR, producing one record per CDR3 protein. This sample yields hundreds of thousands of distinct CDR3 sequences, of which 20% are seen a single time; roughly an eighth belongs to the top ten. A few counts support this clonotype. The sequencing sample was made of PBMCs or a T cell subset sorted from them (not recorded which). This receptor was obtained from an adult woman who had mild COVID-19 (a few samples of this study predate the infection). Cell type and time point are not known. The rearrangement links TRBV12-3 or TRBV12-4 to TRBJ2-3; D assignment may be TRBD1 or TRBD2 (5 bases each). As DNA, the CDR3 is TGTGCCAGCAGTGGGACGATAGCGACAGATACGCAGTATTTT. This codes for CASSGTIATDTQYF.